What follows are 27 T cell receptor beta chains derived from one specimen sequenced in a study of blood T cell repertoires in COVID-19. The data were produced by immunoSEQ multiplex PCR, yet TCRdb's version contains in-frame clones alone and is incomplete. Among about 150,000 clones listed, 70% to 90% were seen once. The sequenced sample was PBMCs or T cells enriched from blood (not recorded which). These receptors came from a man aged 45 to 65 who had recovered from COVID-19.

The chain joins TRBV2 to TRBJ2-7; D is unclear. CDR1 is SNHLY and CDR2 is FYNNEI in the germline V gene. The V end was cut by 7 bases, the J end by 0 bases, with 7 bases between. The CDR3 contains 12 residues. The CDR3 DNA reads as TGTGCCAGCAACAGCTACTCCTACGAGCAGTACTTC. Its translation is CASNSYSYEQYF.

The rearrangement uses TRBV6-5 and TRBJ2-7; 8 nucleotides agree with TRBD1. This CDR3 spans 13 amino acids. Trimming cost V 7 bases and J 5 bases; bases outside gene matches: 7. The germline V gene has CDR1 MNHEY and CDR2 SVGAGI. The CDR3, as DNA: TGTGCCAGCAATGGACAGGGTCTAAACGAGCAGTACTTC. As protein: CASNGQGLNEQYF.

The V and J genes are TRBV11-2 and TRBJ2-1; 8 bases line up with TRBD1. Germline V gene data show CDR1 as SGHAT and CDR2 as FQNNGV. CDR3 size: 17 residues. J lost 7 bases, V lost 4 bases, and 15 bases had no gene match. CDR3 nucleotide sequence: TGTGCCAGCAGCTCTCGCGGGACAGGCGCCCTCGGAAATGAGCAGTTCTTC. Translation gives CASSSRGTGALGNEQFF.

This clone has just a few counts. The chain carries TRBV5-1 and TRBJ1-1; 7 bases match TRBD1. Germline-derived CDR1 and CDR2 are SGHRS and YFSETQ. J lost 0 bases, V lost 2 bases, and 10 bases had no gene match. The CDR3 covers 17 residues. The chain's CDR3 is CASSFRPGQLMNTEAFF. Written as DNA, the CDR3 is TGCGCCAGCAGCTTCAGACCGGGACAGTTAATGAACACTGAAGCTTTCTTT.

The chain recombines TRBV11-3 with TRBJ2-1; 11 bases are a match to TRBD2. The germline gives CDR1 SGHNT, CDR2 YENEEA. This CDR3 region has 15 residues. V dropped 4 bases and J dropped 3; count of bases not matched to a gene: 2. CDR3 sequence reads: CASSSLAGDYNEQFF. DNA of the CDR3: TGTGCCAGCAGCTCACTAGCGGGAGACTACAATGAGCAGTTCTTC.

V gene TRBV10-1 combines with J gene TRBJ1-1, with 8 nucleotides matching TRBD1. Germline assignment: CDR1 WNHNN and CDR2 SYGVQD (reference sequence). Trimming removed 10 bases from V and 2 bases from J; junction bases left unmatched: 3. This CDR3 has 12 amino acids. The CDR3 protein is CANTGGNTEAFF. In nucleotides, the CDR3 is TGCGCCAATACAGGGGGAAACACTGAAGCTTTCTTT.

The chain recombines TRBV7-2 with TRBJ1-5; 7 bases are shared with TRBD1. V lost 2 bases, J lost 4 bases, and 8 bases stayed unmatched. The CDR3 loop spans 16 amino acids. Germline CDR1 is SGHTA and CDR2 is FQGNSA. Here the CDR3 DNA reads TGTGCCAGCAGCTTAAGGCTGACAGGGCCAAATCAGCCCCAGCATTTT. Its translation is CASSLRLTGPNQPQHF. Drawing the rest from reference TRBV7-2 and TRBJ1-5, the complete variable domain is GAGVSQSPSNKVTEKGKDVELRCDPISGHTALYWYRQSLGQGLEFLIYFQGNSAPDKSGLPSDRFSAERTGGSVSTLTIQRTQQEDSAVYLCASSLRLTGPNQPQHFGDGTRLSIL.

The chain has TRBV4-3 and TRBJ1-6; 7 nucleotides agree with TRBD1. The CDR3 is 17 residues long. Losses at the gene ends were 0 bases for V and 7 bases for J; bases not matched to a gene: 9. Germline lookup yields CDR1 LGHNA and CDR2 YSLEER. The CDR3 DNA sequence: TGCGCCAGCAGCCAAGATGGTCCCCAACAGGGGAATTCACCCCTCCACTTT. The encoded protein is CASSQDGPQQGNSPLHF.

V and J are TRBV2 and TRBJ2-3, with 7 bases lining up with TRBD2. This CDR3 contains 11 residues. Germline lookup yields CDR1 SNHLY and CDR2 FYNNEI. V trimming: 9 bases; J trimming: 5 bases; junction bases outside the gene matches: 2. CDR3 bases: TGTGCCAGTTCGGGGGGAGATACGCAGTATTTT. This sequence encodes CASSGGDTQYF.

This chain uses TRBV28 with TRBJ1-2; TRBD1 might be the D (5 bases). V lost 7 bases, J lost 7 bases, and 19 bases lay in between. CDR1 is MDHEN, CDR2 SYDVKM, per germline. This CDR3 contains 14 residues. CDR3 sequence reads: CASTHPAGVGGYTF. CDR3 sequence (DNA): TGTGCCAGCACACACCCGGCGGGGGTAGGTGGCTACACCTTC.

This chain links TRBV27 with TRBJ2-3; a weak D match, TRBD1 (6 bases). Germline V CDR1 and CDR2: MNHEY, SMNVEV (reference sequence). This CDR3 spans 14 amino acids. Trimming took 6 bases from V and 2 from J, leaving 12 bases between them. Written as DNA, the CDR3 is TGTGCCAGCAGGATCCGACAGGTCACAGATACGCAGTATTTT. This encodes CASRIRQVTDTQYF.

V and J are TRBV10-3 and TRBJ1-5, with D unclear. This CDR3 is 11 amino acids long. The V end was cut by 6 bases, the J end by 5 bases, with 5 bases between. Per the germline V gene, CDR1 is ENHRY and CDR2 is SYGVKD. The CDR3 DNA reads TGTGCCATCAGGTCTGATCAGCCCCAGCATTTT. It yields the protein CAIRSDQPQHF.

This chain uses TRBV5-1 with TRBJ1-5, with D perhaps matching TRBD1 (5 bases). From germline, CDR1 is SGHRS and CDR2 YFSETQ. This CDR3 is 13 amino acids long. The V gene lost 1 base and the J gene lost 7 bases, with 9 bases spanning the gap. The CDR3 region has the DNA TGCGCCAGCAGCTTGTCAGGGCCGCAGCCCCAGCATTTT. Encoded protein: CASSLSGPQPQHF.

Only one count was recorded for this clone. This sequence joins TRBV18 and TRBJ1-1; D might be TRBD1 (5 bases). This CDR3 has 15 amino acids. Germline V lookup: CDR1 KGHSH, CDR2 LQKENI. Trimming took off 3 bases at V and 1 base at J, with 12 bases between the two ends. In DNA, the CDR3 is TGTGCCAGCTCACCCTCACATCAGGGGAACACTGAAGCTTTCTTT. Its protein is CASSPSHQGNTEAFF.

This clone was observed a handful of times. The genes are TRBV5-5 and TRBJ2-7, with D tentatively TRBD2 (5 bases). Germline assignment: CDR1 SGHKS and CDR2 YYEKEE (reference sequence). V shed 0 bases and J shed 2 bases, with 9 bases lying between them. The CDR3 has 14 residues. This CDR3 reads CASSLERRTYEQYF. CDR3 DNA sequence: TGTGCCAGCAGCTTGGAGCGGAGAACCTACGAGCAGTACTTC.

As DNA, the CDR3 is TGTGCCATCGGGGGGGCGGACAGCAACAATCAGCCCCAGCATTTT. Its translation is CAIGGADSNNQPQHF. This chain joins TRBV10-3 and TRBJ1-5, with D maybe TRBD1 (6 bases). V gave up 8 bases and J gave up 3 bases, with 17 bases separating them. The CDR3 consists of 15 residues. In germline, CDR1 is ENHRY, CDR2 SYGVKD.

The chain carries TRBV27 and TRBJ1-5; D gene unclear. V was trimmed by 2 bases and J by 7 bases, leaving 12 bases between them. Germline values: CDR1 MNHEY, CDR2 SMNVEV (reference sequence). CDR3 length equals 14 residues. CDR3 amino acids: CASSLANLAQPQHF. The CDR3 nucleotides read TGTGCCAGCAGTTTAGCCAATCTGGCCCAGCCCCAGCATTTT.

The V and J genes are TRBV4-2 and TRBJ1-4, with unresolved D. The V gene's germline CDR1 is LGHNA and CDR2 YNFKEQ. The V and J ends lost 4 bases and 6 bases respectively, with 18 bases between them. This CDR3 spans 16 amino acids. The CDR3 here is CASSLSPDPGDEKLFF. The CDR3 DNA reads as TGTGCCAGCAGCCTATCTCCTGACCCGGGTGATGAAAAACTGTTTTTT.

V gene TRBV6-2 or TRBV6-3 combines with J gene TRBJ2-3, with a weak D call TRBD2 (6 bases). Germline lookup yields CDR1 MNHEY and CDR2 SVGEGT. V lost 2 bases to trimming and J lost 10 bases, with 19 bases between them. This CDR3 contains 15 residues. In DNA, the CDR3 is TGTGCCAGCAGTTACCTCGGGGCAAGCGGGTTTGCGCAGTATTTT. The encoded protein is CASSYLGASGFAQYF.

The gene calls are TRBV9 and TRBJ2-2; D might be TRBD1 (5 bases). Germline values: CDR1 SGDLS, CDR2 YYNGEE. The ends were cut back, 4 bases at V and 0 bases at J, with 13 bases in the middle. The CDR3 has 16 residues. The CDR3: CASSTRQTPNTGELFF. The CDR3 DNA sequence: TGTGCCAGCAGCACCCGACAGACCCCGAACACCGGGGAGCTGTTTTTT.

This clone was picked up one time. The chain links TRBV9 to TRBJ1-1, with unresolved D. Germline CDR1 is SGDLS and CDR2 is YYNGEE. The CDR3 has 13 amino acids. V lost 3 bases, J lost 2 bases, and 8 bases lay in between. Written as DNA, the CDR3 is TGTGCCAGCAGCGCCTCCCCCAACACTGAAGCTTTCTTT. Translated, it gives CASSASPNTEAFF.

As DNA, the CDR3 is TGTGCCAGCACCCCGGTCCATGGCTCCTACAATGAGCAGTTCTTC. Amino acids: CASTPVHGSYNEQFF. This sequence joins TRBV7-2 and TRBJ2-1; D is unclear. With 7 bases removed from V and 0 bases from J, the gap between germline ends came to 13 bases. Germline CDR1 and CDR2: SGHTA and FQGNSA. CDR3 length: 15 amino acids.

About this clone itself: At one end the junction does not follow the germline gene, possibly because of a read error. This chain connects TRBV5-5 to TRBJ1-2; D is unresolved. The CDR3 contains 14 residues. Germline V lookup: CDR1 SGHKS, CDR2 YYEKEE (reference sequence). CDR3 in amino acids: CASSLGPTNYGYTF. The CDR3 nucleotides read TGTGCCAGCAGCTTGGGACCGACTAACTACGGCTACACCTTC.

This clone appeared a single time. The V call is TRBV5-6, the J call TRBJ1-1; D unresolved. CDR3 size: 16 residues. Trimming took off 4 bases at V and 4 bases at J, with 20 bases between the two ends. Germline lookup yields CDR1 SGHDT and CDR2 YYEEEE. DNA for the CDR3: TGTGCCAGCAGCCTCGTCGTTGGGAGAGGAAGCACTGAAGCTTTCTTT. It yields the protein CASSLVVGRGSTEAFF.

The chain links TRBV19 to TRBJ1-1, with D possibly matching TRBD1 (5 bases). V lost 2 bases and J lost 0, with 10 bases in between. This CDR3 comprises 15 residues. From germline, CDR1 is LNHDA and CDR2 SQIVND (reference sequence). The CDR3 here is CASSIRGLMNTEAFF. CDR3 coding DNA: TGTGCCAGTAGTATAAGGGGCCTCATGAACACTGAAGCTTTCTTT.

The chain uses TRBV4-1 and TRBJ2-5; TRBD1 aligns across 7 bases. Looked up from germline, CDR1 is MGHRA and CDR2 is YSYEKL. This CDR3 contains 14 residues. V shed 4 bases and J 4 bases; nucleotides not matched to a gene: 6. CDR3: CASSPRTGSETQYF. In DNA, the CDR3 is TGCGCCAGCAGCCCCCGGACAGGCTCAGAGACCCAGTACTTC.

This clone was detected a few times. The rearrangement links TRBV6-2 or TRBV6-3 to TRBJ1-6, with D maybe TRBD1 (6 bases). CDR1 is MNHEY and CDR2 is SVGEGT in the germline V gene. V lost 5 bases and J lost 3, with 8 bases in between. The CDR3 length is 14 residues. CDR3 nucleotides: TGTGCCAGCAGTCTACAGGGCTATAATTCACCCCTCCACTTT. It encodes CASSLQGYNSPLHF.